The 10 T cell receptor beta chains in this list originate from one sample, sequenced in a study of blood T cell repertoires in COVID-19. The table came from immunoSEQ multiplex PCR; TCRdb's copy has only in-frame clones and leaves some out. This sample has just under 90,000 clones, with roughly 88% found just once. Sequencing was carried out using peripheral blood. The receptors here all came from a man between 60 and 75 years old with acute or convalescent COVID-19.

The J gene is TRBJ2-3, the V gene TRBV3-1 (or the pseudogene TRBV3-2); 10 bases match TRBD2. The CDR3 covers 16 residues. J gave up 3 bases and V 1 base, and 4 bases lay outside the gene matches. The germline CDR1 and CDR2 sequences are LGHDT and YNNKEL (reference sequence). In DNA, the CDR3 is TGTGCCAGCAGCCAAGGACTAGCGGGTGGGACAGATACGCAGTATTTT. Translated, it gives CASSQGLAGGTDTQYF.

This clone appeared once. The gene calls are TRBV27 and TRBJ2-7, with 7 bases aligning to TRBD1. V dropped 5 bases and J dropped 3; count of bases not matched to a gene: 10. The CDR3 runs to 15 residues. CDR1 and CDR2 (germline): MNHEY, SMNVEV (reference sequence). The CDR3 is CASSPPTGYGYEQYF. The CDR3 DNA follows: TGTGCCAGCAGTCCTCCGACAGGGTACGGCTACGAGCAGTACTTC.

The chain uses TRBV5-1 and TRBJ1-5; D is undetermined. Germline assignment: CDR1 SGHRS and CDR2 YFSETQ. This CDR3 contains 13 residues. Trimming shortened V by 1 base and J by 7 bases, and 9 bases separated the two germline ends. CDR3 sequence (DNA): TGCGCCAGCAGCTTGTCGGGAACCCAGCCCCAGCATTTT. Translated, it gives CASSLSGTQPQHF. The full variable domain, with the rest looked up from reference TRBV5-1 and TRBJ1-5, is KAGVTQTPRYLIKTRGQQVTLSCSPISGHRSVSWYQQTPGQGLQFLFEYFSETQRNKGNFPGRFSGRQFSNSRSEMNVSTLELGDSALYLCASSLSGTQPQHFGDGTRLSIL.

This clone has only one observation. V usage is TRBV4-1 and J usage is TRBJ1-2; D remains unclear. Germline CDR1 is MGHRA and CDR2 is YSYEKL. The CDR3 spans 13 residues. V lost 0 bases, J lost 7 bases, and 9 bases lay in between. CDR3 DNA sequence: TGCGCCAGCAGCCAAGACTGGAGTGTTGGCTACACCTTC. Residues: CASSQDWSVGYTF.

V is TRBV24-1 and J is TRBJ1-1; perhaps TRBD1 as D (5 bases). The CDR3 covers 13 residues. Trimming shortened V by 9 bases and J by 1 base, and 11 bases separated the two germline ends. CDR1 and CDR2 from the germline V gene are KGHDR and SFDVKD. The CDR3 nucleotides read TGTGCCACCTTACAGGCACCGAACACTGAAGCTTTCTTT. Encoded protein: CATLQAPNTEAFF.

Only one count was recorded for this clone. This chain links TRBV5-1 with TRBJ2-3, with TRBD2 identical over 14 bases. Germline CDR1 and CDR2: SGHRS and YFSETQ. V shed 2 bases, J shed 0 bases, and the junction held 8 bases outside the gene matches. This CDR3 is built from 19 residues. CDR3 loop: CASSFDPGLAGVSTDTQYF. CDR3 in DNA: TGCGCCAGCAGCTTTGACCCGGGACTAGCGGGGGTAAGCACAGATACGCAGTATTTT.

The genes are TRBV28 and TRBJ2-5; D not resolved. Per germline, CDR1 MDHEN and CDR2 SYDVKM. The ends were cut back, 5 bases at V and 3 bases at J, with 13 bases in the middle. CDR3 size: 14 residues. CDR3 sequence: CASSPVTTEETQYF. DNA of the CDR3: TGTGCCAGCAGTCCTGTCACCACTGAAGAGACCCAGTACTTC.

This chain connects TRBV5-1 to TRBJ2-2; 7 positions match TRBD1. This CDR3 has 17 residues. Germline values: CDR1 SGHRS, CDR2 YFSETQ. The V and J ends lost 0 bases and 7 bases, in that order; junction bases with no gene match: 12. The CDR3: CASSLGAETGLRGELFF. As DNA, the CDR3 is TGCGCCAGCAGCTTGGGGGCCGAGACAGGGTTACGCGGGGAGCTGTTTTTT.

The chain uses TRBV24-1 and TRBJ1-1, with 7 positions matching TRBD1. The CDR3 sequence is 15 residues long. Germline trimming cut 7 bases from V and 1 base from J; bases unmatched to any gene: 8. Germline CDR1 reads KGHDR; CDR2 reads SFDVKD. The CDR3 loop is CATRPRGAPNTEAFF. The CDR3 DNA follows: TGTGCCACCAGACCCAGGGGGGCGCCGAACACTGAAGCTTTCTTT.

This sequence joins TRBV12-3 or TRBV12-4 and TRBJ1-2; D possibly corresponds to TRBD1 (5 bases). The CDR3 is 13 residues long. The V and J ends lost 6 bases and 7 bases respectively, with 15 bases between them. The CDR3 bases are TGTGCCAGCAGCCGGGACTCGAGGCGTGGCTACACCTTC. Its protein product is CASSRDSRRGYTF.